This TCR beta chain was obtained from a study of Graves' ophthalmopathy and Graves' hyperthyroidism. Study outcomes and limitations: Blood samples also showed most expanded thyroid clonotypes exceeding 0.001 frequency.

This clonotype has ten or more counts. Its antigen remains unknown. Germline loops: CDR1 DFQATT, CDR2 SNEGSKA (reference sequence). This CDR3 spans 14 amino acids. The V gene end was trimmed by 3 bases and the J gene end by 2 bases; junction bases not matched to a gene: 7. PBMCs had their origin in fresh peripheral blood (10 ml). The authors amplified TCR beta CDR3 regions, and they did so from RNA transcripts for repertoire sequencing. First-round RT-PCR with HTBI primers preceded a second-round multiplex PCR. TCRdb reanalysed the multiplex PCR reads using MiXCR and keeps one entry per CDR3 protein. The data hold approximately 460,000 distinct CDR3 sequences, with roughly 14% observed a single time.

This receptor was obtained from a woman aged 25 to 39 with Graves' ophthalmopathy. Source material: blood. The rearrangement uses TRBV20-1 and TRBJ2-7; 7 bases agree with TRBD1. This CDR3 reads CSASFETGPYEQYF. The CDR3 DNA follows: TGCAGTGCTAGTTTTGAGACAGGGCCCTACGAGCAGTACTTC.